This paragraph covers one TCR beta chain sequence. Random hexamers were used to reverse transcribe the RNA input (about 0.45 to 1 ug). Across 54 Vbeta and 13 Jbeta, TCR beta CDR3 was amplified with immunoSEQ multiplex PCR. TCRdb reanalysed the immunoSEQ multiplex PCR reads using MiXCR and keeps one entry per CDR3 protein. This sample has more than 120,000 distinct CDR3 sequences, with roughly 94% found just once. As controls, healthy donors matched for age and sex were used. V gave up 5 bases and J gave up 0 bases, with 14 bases separating them. The CDR3 totals 16 residues. Per germline, CDR1 LNHDA and CDR2 SQIVND (reference sequence). This specimen belongs to a study of CD8 T cells in Susac syndrome.

The chain carries TRBV19 and TRBJ1-3; D unclear. The sequenced material came from CD4+ T cells from PBMCs. This clonotype was obtained from a human donor in good health. The CDR3 sequence: CASSPRTASSGNTIYF. The CDR3 coding sequence is TGTGCCAGTAGTCCCCGGACCGCCAGCTCTGGAAACACCATATATTTT.